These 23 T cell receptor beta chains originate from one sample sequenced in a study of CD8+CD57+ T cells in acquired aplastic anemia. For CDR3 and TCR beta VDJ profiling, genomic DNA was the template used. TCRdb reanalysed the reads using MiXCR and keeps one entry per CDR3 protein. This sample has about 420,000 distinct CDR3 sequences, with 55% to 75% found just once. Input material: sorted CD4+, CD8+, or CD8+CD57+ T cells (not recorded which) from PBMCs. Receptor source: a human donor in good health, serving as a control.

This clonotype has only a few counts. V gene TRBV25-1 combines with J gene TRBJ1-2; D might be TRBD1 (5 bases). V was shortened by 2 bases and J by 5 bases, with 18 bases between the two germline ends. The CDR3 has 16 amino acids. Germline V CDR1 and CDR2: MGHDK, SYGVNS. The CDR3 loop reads CASSEGGGGGFYGYTF. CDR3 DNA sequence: TGTGCCAGCAGTGAAGGTGGCGGGGGAGGGTTTTATGGCTACACCTTC.

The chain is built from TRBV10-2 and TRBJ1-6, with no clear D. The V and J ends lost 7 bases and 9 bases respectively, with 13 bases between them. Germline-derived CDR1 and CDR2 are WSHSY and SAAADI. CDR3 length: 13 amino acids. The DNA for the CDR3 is TGCGCCAGCACTTCGGGAAGACGTTCACCCCTCCACTTT. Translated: CASTSGRRSPLHF.

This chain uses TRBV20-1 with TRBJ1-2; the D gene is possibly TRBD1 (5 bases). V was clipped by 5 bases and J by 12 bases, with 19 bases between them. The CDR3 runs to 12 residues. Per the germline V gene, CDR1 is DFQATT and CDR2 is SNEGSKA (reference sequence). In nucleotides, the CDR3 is TGCAGTGCTGGGGCTTTTCAAAACGCGAACACCTTC. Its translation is CSAGAFQNANTF.

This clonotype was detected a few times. This CDR3 reads CASSIDSKVYEQYF. For the CDR3, the DNA is TGTGCCAGTAGTATAGACTCGAAGGTCTACGAGCAGTACTTC. The rearrangement joins TRBV19 to TRBJ2-7; D remains ambiguous. The ends were cut back, 0 bases at V and 3 bases at J, with 9 bases in the middle. The V gene's germline CDR1 is LNHDA and CDR2 SQIVND (reference sequence). The CDR3 is made up of 14 amino acids.

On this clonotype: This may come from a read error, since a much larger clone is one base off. The CDR3 is CSARDRQPQSYTF. The CDR3 region has the DNA TGCAGTGCTAGAGATAGACAGCCCCAGTCGTACACCTTC. This chain links TRBV20-1 with TRBJ1-2; D may be TRBD1 (5 bases). Trimming took 0 bases from V and 11 from J, leaving 16 bases between them. CDR1 and CDR2 (germline): DFQATT, SNEGSKA (reference sequence). This CDR3 has 13 residues.

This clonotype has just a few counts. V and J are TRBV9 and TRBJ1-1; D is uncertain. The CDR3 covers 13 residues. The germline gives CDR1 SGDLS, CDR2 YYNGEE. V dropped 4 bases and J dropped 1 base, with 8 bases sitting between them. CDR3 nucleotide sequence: TGTGCCAGCAGCTCCGACTGGAACACTGAAGCTTTCTTT. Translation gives CASSSDWNTEAFF.

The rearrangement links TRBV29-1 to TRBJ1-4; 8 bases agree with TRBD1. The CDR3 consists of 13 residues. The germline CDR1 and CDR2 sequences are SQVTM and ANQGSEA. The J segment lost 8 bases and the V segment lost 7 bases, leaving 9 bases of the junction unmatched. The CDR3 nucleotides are TGCAGCGACCTGGACAGGGTTGGGGAAAAACTGTTTTTT. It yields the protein CSDLDRVGEKLFF.

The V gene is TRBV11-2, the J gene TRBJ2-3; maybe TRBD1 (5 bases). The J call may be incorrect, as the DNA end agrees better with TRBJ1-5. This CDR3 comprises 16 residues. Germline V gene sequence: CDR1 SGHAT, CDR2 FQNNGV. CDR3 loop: CASSRQSLSNNQPQHF. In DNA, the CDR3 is TGTGCCAGCAGCCGACAGTCGCTCTCCAACAATCAGCCCCAGCATTTT.

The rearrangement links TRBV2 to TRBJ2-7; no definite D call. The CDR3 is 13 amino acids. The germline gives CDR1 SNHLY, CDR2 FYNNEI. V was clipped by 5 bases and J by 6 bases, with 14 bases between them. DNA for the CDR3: TGTGCCAGCAGTTACGAGCCTCGAGGCGAGCAGTACTTC. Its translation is CASSYEPRGEQYF. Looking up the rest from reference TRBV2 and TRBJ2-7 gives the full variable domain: EPEVTQTPSHQVTQMGQEVILRCVPISNHLYFYWYRQILGQKVEFLVSFYNNEISEKSEIFDDQFSVERPDGSNFTLKIRSTKLEDSAMYFCASSYEPRGEQYFGPGTRLTVT.

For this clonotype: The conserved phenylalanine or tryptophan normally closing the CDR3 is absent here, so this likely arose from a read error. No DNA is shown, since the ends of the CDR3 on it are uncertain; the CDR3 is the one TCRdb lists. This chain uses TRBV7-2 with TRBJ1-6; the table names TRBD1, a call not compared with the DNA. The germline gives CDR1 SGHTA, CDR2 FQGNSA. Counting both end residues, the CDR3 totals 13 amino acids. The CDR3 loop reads CASSLGTGLNQPQ.

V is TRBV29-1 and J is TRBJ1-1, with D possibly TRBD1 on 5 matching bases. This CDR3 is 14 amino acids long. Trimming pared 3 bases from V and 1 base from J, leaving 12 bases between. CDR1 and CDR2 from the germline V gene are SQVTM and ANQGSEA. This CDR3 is CSVDRWGTNTEAFF. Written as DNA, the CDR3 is TGCAGCGTTGACCGGTGGGGCACGAACACTGAAGCTTTCTTT.

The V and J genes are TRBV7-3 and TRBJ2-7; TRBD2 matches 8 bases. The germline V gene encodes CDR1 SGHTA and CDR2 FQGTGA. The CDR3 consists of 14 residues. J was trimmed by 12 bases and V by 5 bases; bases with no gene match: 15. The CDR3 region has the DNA TGTGCCAGCAGCGTGTTGGGACTAGTCTACGCTAGGTACTTC. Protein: CASSVLGLVYARYF.

The CDR3 sequence: CASGLPDNTEQYF. DNA of the CDR3: TGCGCCAGCGGGCTACCCGATAACACTGAGCAGTACTTC. The chain links TRBV5-1 to TRBJ2-7; no definite D call. The CDR3 runs 13 residues. V was trimmed by 7 bases and J by 7 bases, leaving 18 bases between them. CDR1 is SGHRS and CDR2 is YFSETQ in the germline V gene.

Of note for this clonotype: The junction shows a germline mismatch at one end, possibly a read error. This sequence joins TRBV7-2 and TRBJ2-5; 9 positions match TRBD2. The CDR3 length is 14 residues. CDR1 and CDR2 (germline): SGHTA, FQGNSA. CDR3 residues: CAAGGRSADTQYFF. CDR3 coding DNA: TGTGCGGCGGGGGGGCGGAGCGCAGATACGCAGTATTTTTTC.

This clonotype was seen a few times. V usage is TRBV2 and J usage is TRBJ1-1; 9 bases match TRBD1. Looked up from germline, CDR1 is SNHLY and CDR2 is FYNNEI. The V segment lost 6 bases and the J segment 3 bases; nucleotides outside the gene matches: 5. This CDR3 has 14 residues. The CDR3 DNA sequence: TGTGCCAGCAGCAAAGACAGGGGGTACACTGAAGCTTTCTTT. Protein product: CASSKDRGYTEAFF.

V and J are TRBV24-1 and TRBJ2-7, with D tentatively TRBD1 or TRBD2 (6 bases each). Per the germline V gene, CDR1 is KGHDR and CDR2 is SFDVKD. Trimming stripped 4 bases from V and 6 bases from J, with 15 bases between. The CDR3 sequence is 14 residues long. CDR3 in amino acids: CATSDPTGAGEQYF. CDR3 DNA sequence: TGTGCCACCAGTGACCCCACGGGGGCGGGCGAGCAGTACTTC.

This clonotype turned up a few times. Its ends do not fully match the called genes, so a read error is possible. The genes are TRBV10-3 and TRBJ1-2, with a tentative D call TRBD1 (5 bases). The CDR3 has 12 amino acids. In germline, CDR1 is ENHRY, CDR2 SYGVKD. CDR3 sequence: CAISESRGGYAF. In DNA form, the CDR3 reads TGTGCCATCAGTGAGTCGAGGGGTGGCTACGCCTTC.

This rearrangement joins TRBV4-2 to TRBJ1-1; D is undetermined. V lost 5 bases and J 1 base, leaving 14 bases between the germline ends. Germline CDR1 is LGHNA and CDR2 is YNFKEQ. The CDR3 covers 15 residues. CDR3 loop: CASSFLGLGNTEAFF. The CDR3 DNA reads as TGTGCCAGCAGCTTTTTAGGGCTTGGGAACACTGAAGCTTTCTTT.

CDR3 DNA sequence: TGCAGTGCTAAGCGGGGGGCTAACGCCTACAATGAGCAGTTCTTC. Protein: CSAKRGANAYNEQFF. The chain recombines TRBV20-1 with TRBJ2-5; 9 nucleotides line up with TRBD2. The J call may be mistaken, given a closer DNA end match to TRBJ2-1. The CDR3 covers 15 residues. The germline V gene encodes CDR1 DFQATT and CDR2 SNEGSKA (reference sequence).

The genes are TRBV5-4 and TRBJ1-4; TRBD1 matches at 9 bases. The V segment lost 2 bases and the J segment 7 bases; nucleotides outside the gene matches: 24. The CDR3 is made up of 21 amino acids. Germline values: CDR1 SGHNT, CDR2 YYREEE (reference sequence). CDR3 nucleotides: TGTGCCAGCAGCTTCTACATCCGCAGTGCTAGAGAGGGACAGGGCTCTGAAAAACTGTTTTTT. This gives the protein CASSFYIRSAREGQGSEKLFF.

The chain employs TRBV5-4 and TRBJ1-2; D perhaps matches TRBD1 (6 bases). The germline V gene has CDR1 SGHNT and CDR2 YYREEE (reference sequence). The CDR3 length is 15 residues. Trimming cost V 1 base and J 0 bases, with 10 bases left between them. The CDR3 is CASSLRGTTNYGYTF. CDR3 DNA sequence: TGTGCCAGCAGCTTGAGGGGGACGACTAACTATGGCTACACCTTC.

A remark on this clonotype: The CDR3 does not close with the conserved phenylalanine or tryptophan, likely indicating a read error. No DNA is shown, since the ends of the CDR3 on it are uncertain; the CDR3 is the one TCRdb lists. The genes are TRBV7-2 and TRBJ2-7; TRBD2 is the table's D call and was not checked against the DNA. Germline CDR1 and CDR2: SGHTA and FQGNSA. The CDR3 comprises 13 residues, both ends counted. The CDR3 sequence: CASSLVEAPNQHL.

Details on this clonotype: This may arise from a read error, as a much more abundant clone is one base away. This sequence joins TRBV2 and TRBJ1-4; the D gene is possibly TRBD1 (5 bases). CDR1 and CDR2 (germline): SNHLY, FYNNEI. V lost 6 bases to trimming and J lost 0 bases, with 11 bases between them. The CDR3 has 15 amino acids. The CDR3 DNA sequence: TGTGCCAGCAGACTGGGACGGTCAACTAATGAAAAACTGTTTTTT. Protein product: CASRLGRSTNEKLFF. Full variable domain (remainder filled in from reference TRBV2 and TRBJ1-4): EPEVTQTPSHQVTQMGQEVILRCVPISNHLYFYWYRQILGQKVEFLVSFYNNEISEKSEIFDDQFSVERPDGSNFTLKIRSTKLEDSAMYFCASRLGRSTNEKLFFGSGTQLSVL.